These 20 T cell receptor beta chains originate from one sample sequenced in a study of T cell responses to AZD1222 COVID-19 vaccine. This table comes from immunoSEQ multiplex PCR, and its TCRdb copy is limited to in-frame clones, with some not included. The sample has about 130,000 clones; 80% to 95% are singletons. The material was peripheral blood, obtained on day 0 of AZD1222 vaccination. The source is an adult in good health.

A single count supports this clone. The chain has TRBV7-2 and TRBJ2-7; 7 nucleotides agree with TRBD1. Germline CDR1 and CDR2: SGHTA and FQGNSA. V shed 2 bases, J shed 6 bases, and the junction held 13 bases outside the gene matches. CDR3 length equals 16 residues. CDR3 DNA: TGTGCCAGCAGCTTACAACAGGGGCGCCAGAGTAGCGAGCAGTACTTC. Its translation: CASSLQQGRQSSEQYF. Using reference TRBV7-2 and TRBJ2-7 for the parts outside the CDR3, the full variable domain is GAGVSQSPSNKVTEKGKDVELRCDPISGHTALYWYRQSLGQGLEFLIYFQGNSAPDKSGLPSDRFSAERTGGSVSTLTIQRTQQEDSAVYLCASSLQQGRQSSEQYFGPGTRLTVT.

This clone was counted between two and nine times. The rearrangement links TRBV5-1 to TRBJ1-4; D is ambiguous. This CDR3 comprises 18 residues. Per germline, CDR1 SGHRS and CDR2 YFSETQ. V lost 1 base, J lost 0 bases, and 16 bases lay in between. The CDR3 DNA reads TGCGCCAGCAGCTTGTTTAGATGGCAGCTAGCAACTAATGAAAAACTGTTTTTT. This encodes CASSLFRWQLATNEKLFF.

This sequence joins TRBV6-5 and TRBJ2-7; TRBD2 matches at 14 bases. Germline CDR1 is MNHEY and CDR2 is SVGAGI. The junction had 10 bases not matched to a gene; V was cut back by 9 bases and J by 6 bases. The CDR3 is made up of 15 amino acids. The CDR3 nucleotides are TGTGCCAGACCGATATCGGGACTAGCGGGAGTCGAGCAGTACTTC. This sequence encodes CARPISGLAGVEQYF.

This CDR3 reads CSASKGDRVIGTEAFF. The CDR3 region has the DNA TGCAGTGCTAGTAAGGGGGACAGGGTCATTGGCACTGAAGCTTTCTTT. The genes are TRBV20-1 and TRBJ1-1; 9 bases map to TRBD1. This CDR3 comprises 16 residues. Germline-derived CDR1 and CDR2 are DFQATT and SNEGSKA (reference sequence). The J segment lost 4 bases and the V segment lost 3 bases, leaving 12 bases of the junction unmatched.

The V gene is TRBV4-1, the J gene TRBJ1-2; TRBD1 matches 8 bases. From germline, CDR1 is MGHRA and CDR2 YSYEKL. The CDR3 runs to 15 residues. The V gene end was trimmed by 3 bases and the J gene end by 7 bases; junction bases not matched to a gene: 10. The CDR3 reads CASSHNGQGTGGYTF. CDR3 nucleotides: TGCGCCAGCAGCCATAACGGACAGGGAACCGGTGGCTACACCTTC.

The chain employs TRBV24-1 and TRBJ1-5; perhaps TRBD1 as D (5 bases). The V and J ends lost 4 bases and 7 bases respectively, with 13 bases between them. CDR1 and CDR2 (germline): KGHDR, SFDVKD. This CDR3 spans 14 amino acids. In DNA, the CDR3 is TGTGCCACCAGTGACCGACAGTCCCCCCAGCCCCAGCATTTT. Translating gives CATSDRQSPQPQHF.

This rearrangement joins TRBV5-1 to TRBJ2-1; TRBD2 aligns across 13 bases. The CDR3 loop spans 16 amino acids. Trimming removed 4 bases from V and 3 bases from J; junction bases left unmatched: 4. From germline, CDR1 is SGHRS and CDR2 YFSETQ. For the CDR3, the DNA is TGCGCCAGCAGCCCGGGACTAGCGGGAAACTACAATGAGCAGTTCTTC. It is translated as CASSPGLAGNYNEQFF.

The V and J genes are TRBV3-1 (or the pseudogene TRBV3-2) and TRBJ2-7; tentative D call: TRBD2 (6 bases). Trimming shortened V by 1 base and J by 2 bases, and 9 bases separated the two germline ends. Germline values: CDR1 LGHDT, CDR2 YNNKEL (reference sequence). This CDR3 region has 14 residues. CDR3 bases: TGTGCCAGCAGCCAAGGTTCGGGGGCCTACGAGCAGTACTTC. Encoded protein: CASSQGSGAYEQYF.

The rearrangement links TRBV19 to TRBJ1-2; D may be TRBD1 (6 bases). V gave up 5 bases and J gave up 2 bases, with 9 bases separating them. The germline CDR1 and CDR2 sequences are LNHDA and SQIVND (reference sequence). The CDR3 consists of 13 residues. As DNA, the CDR3 is TGTGCCAGTAGTCCTACAGGGAACTATGGCTACACCTTC. As protein: CASSPTGNYGYTF.

V is TRBV30 and J is TRBJ1-4; a weak D match, TRBD1 (5 bases). V was cut by 4 bases and J by 4 bases, with 7 bases left in between. The CDR3 length is 12 residues. The germline V gene has CDR1 GTSNPN and CDR2 SVGIG (reference sequence). In DNA, the CDR3 is TGTGCCTGGACAGGGAATAATGAAAAACTGTTTTTT. This sequence encodes CAWTGNNEKLFF.

V is TRBV5-4 and J is TRBJ1-1, with 7 bases that match TRBD1. Germline CDR1 reads SGHNT; CDR2 reads YYREEE (reference sequence). The CDR3 totals 14 residues. Trimming at V came to 4 bases and at J to 2 bases, leaving 5 bases not matched to a gene. CDR3 sequence: CASSRGQINTEAFF. The DNA for the CDR3 is TGTGCCAGCAGCCGGGGACAGATAAACACTGAAGCTTTCTTT.

This clone appeared a single time. The chain employs TRBV19 and TRBJ1-1; D unclear. Trimming pared 6 bases from V and 1 base from J, leaving 12 bases between. The CDR3 covers 14 residues. The germline gives CDR1 LNHDA, CDR2 SQIVND (reference sequence). This CDR3 reads CASSLGQENTEAFF. DNA for the CDR3: TGTGCCAGTAGCCTAGGGCAGGAGAACACTGAAGCTTTCTTT.

This clone was counted once. The gene calls are TRBV10-2 and TRBJ1-1, with D unclear. CDR3 size: 14 residues. Germline-derived CDR1 and CDR2 are WSHSY and SAAADI. Trimming stripped 2 bases from V and 0 bases from J, with 7 bases between. CDR3 nucleotides: TGCGCCAGCAGTGAGGCCAGAATGAACACTGAAGCTTTCTTT. It codes for CASSEARMNTEAFF.

The CDR3 DNA follows: TGTGCCAGCAGCTCAACCCCTAGCGGGAGTGGCGGTGAGCAGTTCTTC. Protein: CASSSTPSGSGGEQFF. The rearrangement joins TRBV11-1 to TRBJ2-1; 10 bases agree with TRBD2. The CDR3 has 16 amino acids. The junction had 12 bases not matched to a gene; V was cut back by 4 bases and J by 9 bases. The V gene's germline CDR1 is SGHAT and CDR2 FQDESV (reference sequence).

This clone showed up just once. The rearrangement joins TRBV18 to TRBJ1-5, with 8 positions matching TRBD1. CDR1 is KGHSH, CDR2 LQKENI, per germline. With 3 bases clipped from V and 4 bases from J, the junction kept 2 bases outside the gene matches. The CDR3 runs to 14 residues. As DNA, the CDR3 is TGTGCCAGCTCACCGGGACAGGATAATCAGCCCCAGCATTTT. Amino acid sequence: CASSPGQDNQPQHF.

V is TRBV11-2 and J is TRBJ2-7; 8 bases are a match to TRBD2. The CDR3 extends over 14 amino acids. The J segment lost 5 bases and the V segment lost 0 bases, leaving 3 bases of the junction unmatched. The germline gives CDR1 SGHAT, CDR2 FQNNGV. In DNA, the CDR3 is TGTGCCAGCAGCTTAGAGGTTAGCGGGGACGAGCAGTACTTC. Translating gives CASSLEVSGDEQYF.

This sequence joins TRBV14 and TRBJ2-2, with D unresolved. Germline CDR1 is SGHDN and CDR2 is FVKESK. V lost 1 base and J lost 2, with 8 bases in between. CDR3 length equals 15 residues. The CDR3 region has the DNA TGTGCCAGCAGCCAAGGCTGGCCAAACACCGGGGAGCTGTTTTTT. It is translated as CASSQGWPNTGELFF.

The chain has TRBV7-9 and TRBJ1-4, with no clear D. The germline V gene encodes CDR1 SEHNR and CDR2 FQNEAQ (reference sequence). This CDR3 has 17 amino acids. With 1 base removed from V and 7 bases from J, the gap between germline ends came to 19 bases. The CDR3 nucleotides read TGTGCCAGCAGCTTAGACGTCTCGGGTGAGATGGGTGAAAAACTGTTTTTT. Its protein is CASSLDVSGEMGEKLFF.

The chain couples TRBV5-1 to TRBJ1-6; 7 nucleotides match TRBD1. Germline CDR1 SGHRS, CDR2 YFSETQ. The ends lost 0 bases at V and 10 bases at J; junction bases unmatched: 22. CDR3 size: 20 residues. The CDR3 DNA reads as TGCGCCAGCAGCTTGGGAACCCGAGGGAGACAGGCAGGGGGACGGTCACCCCTCCACTTT. This encodes CASSLGTRGRQAGGRSPLHF.

As for this clone: At one boundary the junction diverges from the germline segment, which might be a read error. The CDR3 reads CAGSQSARNTEAFF. In DNA, the CDR3 is TGTGCCGGCAGCCAATCGGCAAGGAACACTGAAGCTTTCTTT. The chain couples TRBV16 to TRBJ1-1; D gene ambiguous. This CDR3 has 14 residues. Germline CDR1 reads KGHSY; CDR2 reads FQNENV.